This section outlines one TCR beta chain sequence together with its context. Its antigen is undetermined. Germline V gives CDR1 SEHNR, CDR2 FQNEAQ (reference sequence). The germline V and J ends were trimmed by 0 bases and 11 bases, with 21 bases remaining between them. This CDR3 has 16 residues. This sample was included in a study of CD8+CD57+ T cells in acquired aplastic anemia. Study-level background: When averaged, DNA from sorted CD4+ and CD8+ cells came to about 2.9 ug.

Overall study findings and caveats: CD8+ Simpson's diversity showed no significant patient-control difference. Around 29 shared CD8+ CDR3s appeared highly expressed within patients' immunodominant clones.

Genomic DNA provided the template from which TCR beta VDJ and CDR3 profiles were obtained. TCRdb reprocessed the reads via MiXCR and lists one record per CDR3 protein. The repertoire includes hundreds of thousands of distinct CDR3 sequences, around 72% of them detected once, and 3.5% to 4.5% sits in the top ten. The chain is built from TRBV7-9 and TRBJ2-3; tentative D call: TRBD1 (5 bases). The origin of this receptor is a human donor in good health, serving as a control. Specimen: sorted CD4+, CD8+, or CD8+CD57+ T cells (not recorded which) from PBMCs. The CDR3 sequence: CASSLAGRRSYNEQYF. The CDR3 DNA is TGTGCCAGCAGCTTAGCGGGGCGCCGGTCCTACAATGAGCAGTATTTT.